Sequencing of this T cell receptor (beta chain) was carried out in a study of technical replicates of blood from a few donors. Here immunoSEQ multiplex PCR was the method, and the copy in TCRdb shows in-frame clones only, minus some. The sample consists of some 74,000 clones, less than 98% of them appearing once. The CDR3 is 16 amino acids. With 0 bases removed from V and 0 bases from J, the gap between germline ends came to 11 bases. Germline values: CDR1 LGHNA, CDR2 YSLEER. The rearrangement uses TRBV4-3 and TRBJ1-1; possible D gene TRBD1, 6 bases. The sequence came from a human donor in good health. The sample taken for sequencing was T cells isolated from PBMCs. CDR3 residues: CASSQEGGTLNTEAFF. CDR3 DNA sequence: TGCGCCAGCAGCCAAGAAGGTGGGACACTGAACACTGAAGCTTTCTTT.